This entry lists 22 T cell receptor beta chains sequenced from one sample in a study of T-cell reconstitution after alpha-beta-depleted transplantation in children. The TCRbeta library incorporated unique molecular identifiers. TCRdb processed the PCR reads anew with MiXCR; each CDR3 protein has one entry. The table has some 490,000 distinct CDR3 sequences, 12% seen once. The sequencing used PBMCs from the stem cell graft donor, collected from the stem cell graft. The receptors here all came from a human donor who donated a stem cell graft to a child with combined immunodeficiency.

This chain links TRBV12-3 or TRBV12-4 with TRBJ2-1; D call uncertain. The CDR3 sequence is 13 residues long. The germline V and J ends were trimmed by 3 bases and 4 bases, with 7 bases remaining between them. For the CDR3, the DNA is TGTGCCAGCAGTTTCCGCCGGTACAATGAGCAGTTCTTC. Encoded protein: CASSFRRYNEQFF.

This clonotype has a count of ten or more. This chain links TRBV6-5 with TRBJ2-7; 10 positions match TRBD2. The CDR3 has 16 residues. V gave up 0 bases and J gave up 0 bases; unmatched junction bases: 2. Germline V gene sequence: CDR1 MNHEY, CDR2 SVGAGI. The CDR3 spells CASSYSGLAPSYEQYF. For the CDR3, the DNA is TGTGCCAGCAGTTACTCGGGACTAGCGCCCTCCTACGAGCAGTACTTC.

This rearrangement joins TRBV12-3 or TRBV12-4 to TRBJ1-2; D gene uncertain. The V end lost 4 bases, the J end lost 5 bases, and 20 bases lay between the germline ends. This CDR3 has 16 amino acids. The CDR3 DNA is TGTGCCAGCAGTTATAACCCCGACCTCTCCCCTTATGGCTACACCTTC. Translating it yields CASSYNPDLSPYGYTF.

The table lists this clonotype with many counts. The rearrangement uses TRBV5-1 and TRBJ2-6; D gene ambiguous. Germline CDR1 is SGHRS and CDR2 is YFSETQ. CDR3 size: 14 residues. Trimming took 3 bases from V and 0 from J, leaving 4 bases between them. DNA for the CDR3: TGCGCCAGCAGCTATAACTCTGGGGCCAACGTCCTGACTTTC. This gives the protein CASSYNSGANVLTF.

The gene calls are TRBV19 and TRBJ2-7, with 9 nucleotides matching TRBD1. J lost 2 bases, V lost 5 bases, and 10 bases had no gene match. The CDR3 is made up of 16 amino acids. CDR1 is LNHDA and CDR2 is SQIVND in the germline V gene (reference sequence). The CDR3 DNA reads TGTGCCAGTAGTTTCTCATCCGGGACAGGGCCCTACGAGCAGTACTTC. This translates into CASSFSSGTGPYEQYF.

The J gene is TRBJ2-7, the V gene TRBV4-3; D is ambiguous. The CDR3 is made up of 15 amino acids. The germline V and J ends were trimmed by 2 bases and 3 bases, with 14 bases remaining between them. Germline V lookup: CDR1 LGHNA, CDR2 YSLEER. CDR3 loop: CASSQFSAQDYEQYF. As DNA, the CDR3 is TGCGCCAGCAGCCAATTCTCGGCTCAGGACTACGAGCAGTACTTC.

The sample holds a few counts of this clonotype. The chain is built from TRBV4-1 and TRBJ1-6, with D tentatively TRBD1 (6 bases). The ends were cut back, 0 bases at V and 9 bases at J, with 18 bases in the middle. The CDR3 length is 17 residues. Per the germline V gene, CDR1 is MGHRA and CDR2 is YSYEKL. The CDR3 sequence is CASSQDLGGRVGSPLHF. In DNA form, the CDR3 reads TGCGCCAGCAGCCAAGATCTTGGGGGCAGGGTTGGTTCACCCCTCCACTTT.

A few counts support this clonotype. V usage is TRBV5-1 and J usage is TRBJ1-2; TRBD1 might be the D (5 bases). Germline V gives CDR1 SGHRS, CDR2 YFSETQ. The V gene lost 0 bases and the J gene lost 8 bases, with 20 bases spanning the gap. The CDR3 extends over 16 amino acids. CDR3: CASSLAASGAQGGYTF. The CDR3 DNA reads as TGCGCCAGCAGCTTGGCGGCATCGGGTGCGCAGGGCGGCTACACCTTC.

This clonotype was counted a few times. The chain uses TRBV27 and TRBJ2-5, with D perhaps matching TRBD2 (6 bases). The ends were cut back, 5 bases at V and 1 base at J, with 20 bases in the middle. Germline V gives CDR1 MNHEY, CDR2 SMNVEV (reference sequence). There are 17 residues in the CDR3. The CDR3 DNA reads TGTGCCAGCAGTCCAGGGCTTTTTGGAGGGGTCCAAGAGACCCAGTACTTC. It specifies CASSPGLFGGVQETQYF.

This clonotype was counted only a few times. The V gene is TRBV29-1, the J gene TRBJ2-1; TRBD2 matches 8 bases. The germline V gene encodes CDR1 SQVTM and CDR2 ANQGSEA. Trimming at V came to 5 bases and at J to 6 bases, leaving 6 bases not matched to a gene. This CDR3 contains 13 residues. CDR3 sequence: CSVRPGGPNEQFF. The DNA for the CDR3 is TGCAGCGTTCGCCCGGGGGGGCCCAATGAGCAGTTCTTC.

The chain links TRBV11-3 to TRBJ1-1, with D possibly TRBD1 on 5 matching bases. Germline loops: CDR1 SGHNT, CDR2 YENEEA. Deletions cut 1 base from V and 11 bases from J, with 14 bases between. This CDR3 has 13 residues. CDR3 DNA sequence: TGTGCCAGCAGCTTAGCACCGGGGGAACTCGCTTTCTTT. This translates into CASSLAPGELAFF.

There are a few counts of this clonotype. The chain is built from TRBV6-1 and TRBJ1-1; no definite D call. The V gene's germline CDR1 is MNHNS and CDR2 SASEGT. Trimming pared 2 bases from V and 0 bases from J, leaving 13 bases between. The CDR3 spans 16 residues. CDR3 loop: CASSEKGVYMNTEAFF. The CDR3, as DNA: TGTGCCAGCAGTGAAAAAGGCGTATACATGAACACTGAAGCTTTCTTT.

The V gene is TRBV3-1, the J gene TRBJ2-7; 10 bases are a match to TRBD2. The junction had 4 bases not matched to a gene; V was cut back by 4 bases and J by 4 bases. This CDR3 spans 14 amino acids. Germline V gene data show CDR1 as LGHDT and CDR2 as YNNKEL (reference sequence). DNA of the CDR3: TGTGCCAGCAGCCCATGGGGACTAGCGTACGAGCAGTACTTC. As protein: CASSPWGLAYEQYF.

The V and J genes are TRBV9 and TRBJ2-7; D gene uncertain. V dropped 3 bases and J dropped 2 bases, with 12 bases sitting between them. The CDR3 extends over 14 amino acids. Germline CDR1 is SGDLS and CDR2 is YYNGEE. CDR3 amino acids: CASSARYEAYEQYF. CDR3 nucleotide sequence: TGTGCCAGCAGCGCCCGGTACGAAGCCTACGAGCAGTACTTC.

This clonotype was seen a handful of times. The CDR3 coding sequence is TGTGCCACCAGTGACTACTCCGGGACAGACAACGATTCGCCCCAGCATTTT. Translating it yields CATSDYSGTDNDSPQHF. The chain uses TRBV24-1 and TRBJ1-5, with 7 bases matching TRBD1. The V and J ends lost 4 bases and 9 bases, in that order; junction bases with no gene match: 17. This CDR3 region has 17 residues. Germline V lookup: CDR1 KGHDR, CDR2 SFDVKD.

This clonotype came up many times. This chain uses TRBV5-4 with TRBJ2-3; D is undetermined. CDR1 and CDR2 (germline): SGHNT, YYREEE (reference sequence). This CDR3 spans 13 amino acids. V was pared by 5 bases and J by 4 bases, with 11 bases between. The CDR3 spells CASSGYIADTQYF. Here the CDR3 DNA reads TGTGCCAGCAGTGGTTATATTGCAGATACGCAGTATTTT.

This sequence joins TRBV30 and TRBJ1-2; D ambiguous. The germline V gene has CDR1 GTSNPN and CDR2 SVGIG (reference sequence). The CDR3 runs to 13 residues. V lost 1 base to trimming and J lost 8 bases, with 14 bases between them. The CDR3 protein is CAWSDGRPIGYTF. The CDR3 nucleotides read TGTGCCTGGAGTGATGGCAGGCCCATCGGCTACACCTTC.

In regard to this clonotype: It may be a read error: a sequence one base away is much more abundant. CDR3 DNA: TGTGCCAGCAGCTTAGTCGCAGGGGATAAAAAACTGTTTTTT. It is translated as CASSLVAGDKKLFF. The chain employs TRBV7-2 and TRBJ1-4; D might be TRBD1 (6 bases). The germline V gene has CDR1 SGHTA and CDR2 FQGNSA. This CDR3 has 14 amino acids. V lost 1 base and J 9 bases, leaving 12 bases between the germline ends.

The CDR3 spells CASSQDRGLNTGELFF. CDR3 DNA sequence: TGCGCCAGCAGCCAAGACAGGGGACTTAACACCGGGGAGCTGTTTTTT. The chain has TRBV4-3 and TRBJ2-2; TRBD1 or TRBD2 may be the D gene (6 bases each). The V end lost 0 bases, the J end lost 2 bases, and 10 bases lay between the germline ends. Germline CDR1 and CDR2: LGHNA and YSLEER. The CDR3 has 16 residues.

V and J are TRBV13 and TRBJ2-3; 8 nucleotides match TRBD1. V lost 3 bases, J lost 7 bases, and 12 bases stayed unmatched. Germline V gives CDR1 PRHDT, CDR2 FYEKMQ (reference sequence). The CDR3 is made up of 16 amino acids. The CDR3, as DNA: TGTGCCAGCAGCTTCTTGGACAGGGACATACATTATACGCAGTATTTT. Translated, it gives CASSFLDRDIHYTQYF.

This clonotype was seen repeatedly, ten times or more. J is TRBJ2-1 and V is TRBV5-1; TRBD1 matches 11 bases. The V and J ends lost 5 bases and 4 bases, in that order; junction bases with no gene match: 8. Germline-derived CDR1 and CDR2 are SGHRS and YFSETQ. The CDR3 covers 16 residues. The CDR3 reads CASRDTGQGVYNEQFF. The CDR3 DNA reads TGCGCCAGCAGGGACACGGGACAGGGGGTTTACAATGAGCAGTTCTTC.

Many counts were recorded for this clonotype. This chain links TRBV12-3 or TRBV12-4 with TRBJ1-5; D remains ambiguous. V lost 6 bases to trimming and J lost 2 bases, with 5 bases between them. This CDR3 spans 12 amino acids. The CDR3 loop reads CASSRGNQPQHF. The CDR3 nucleotides are TGTGCCAGCAGCCGCGGCAATCAGCCCCAGCATTTT.